Listed here is a single T cell receptor beta chain. Its antigen remains unidentified. This is a murine receptor, so its gene nomenclature and germline sequences are mouse based. With the read ending 4 residues before the CDR3 end, the germline J gene is used to fill in that end. Other DNA variants within this sample encode the same CDR3. The receptor library was made with the immunoSEQ multiplex PCR assay. RNA was extracted from all samples and reverse transcribed into cDNA as template for TCR sequencing. First-strand cDNA was synthesized using SuperScript III with a 2:1 mix of oligo-dT and random hexamers. A synthetic immune receptor repertoire was used to assess amplification bias, and residual bias was removed computationally. Libraries were sequenced on Illumina HiSeq with 60 bp reads covering the CDR3, read from J toward V. Regarding the original processing steps: Raw reads were preprocessed for error removal, and CDR3 was defined according to IMGT conventions as running from the conserved cysteine to phenylalanine. Clonality was computed by normalizing Shannon entropy by log2 of the number of productive unique TCRs and subtracting the result from 1. Scalp TCRbeta sequences were cross-referenced with sorted blood CD4 and CD8 repertoires so that the CD4 or CD8 identity of scalp clones could be inferred. What TCRdb holds here is the immuneACCESS table cut down to in-frame rearrangements. Part of the clones is not present; checked against another copy, under half of the missing clones reflect an unresolved V gene, and the others are unexplained. V, J and clone size are those of that table, while D and trimming were read from the DNA. For this sample, 200,000 to 300,000 clones are listed, none of them singletons. The top ten clonotypes cover less than 1.5% of the sample.

These data originate in a study of CD8+ T cells in alopecia areata (dated by TCRdb to 2016 to 2019). Looking at the study overall: Female C3H/HeJ recipients, about 7-10 weeks old, were grafted with skin from C3H/HeJ donors with spontaneous alopecia (roughly 6-13 months old). On the human side, TCRbeta sequencing was run on scalp tissue and on sorted CD4+ and CD8+ peripheral blood T cells from healthy controls and from alopecia areata patients with either patchy or totalis/universalis disease. Amplification of TCRbeta CDR3 regions was done by immunoSEQ multiplex PCR using 35 Vbeta forward primers and 13 Jbeta reverse primers. High-throughput TCRbeta sequencing was used to examine T cell clonal expansion in alopecia areata in both the C3H/HeJ mouse model and human patients. RNA was obtained with the PAXgene miRNA kit for fixed scalp, the miRNeasy kit for PBMCs, and the RNeasy kit for mouse skin. Scalp clonality was compared across normal scalp (n=4), patchy alopecia areata scalp (n=8), and alopecia totalis/universalis scalp (n=8).

General findings and caveats noted by the study authors: Compared with mice, TCR sequences shared between patients were less clear, possibly partly because of HLA diversity across the patient population. Unlike mouse skin, which is dominated by gammadelta T cells, normal human skin has resident alphabeta T cells that are also sequenced, and this complicates analysis of the scalp TCR repertoire. Compared with normal scalp, lesional scalp, particularly in alopecia totalis/universalis, had higher clonality and more expanded CD8+ clones, which suggests antigenic drive.

Pooled mouse cutaneous lymph node cells were stained for CD4, CD8alpha, NKG2D, NKG2ACE and other markers and were then sorted on a BD Influx. Including the terminal cysteine and phenylalanine, the CDR3 comprises 14 residues. Only the CDR3 bases that were read are kept: 30 of them, in frame from base 1. CDR1 LGHNA and CDR2 YNLKQL are derived from the germline V gene (reference sequence). The source material was CD4+ T cells sorted from a lymph node. The receptor comes from a C3H/HeJ mouse with alopecia areata. The mouse line in question has MHC haplotype H2-k. The rearranged segments are TRBV5 and TRBJ2-5, with 9 middle bases fitting TRBD1. The CDR3 protein sequence reads: CASSPTGGADTQYF. The CDR3 bases that were read are TGTGCCAGCAGCCCTACAGGGGGCGCGGAC.